This T cell receptor (beta chain) was found in a study of T-cell memory formation after mild COVID-19. This clonotype was found a few times. One entry per CDR3 protein results from TCRdb running MiXCR on the 5' RACE reads. This sample has about 350,000 distinct CDR3 sequences, with roughly an eighth found just once. The CDR3 contains 16 residues. The germline CDR1 and CDR2 sequences are MNHEY and SVGAGI. V was pared by 3 bases and J by 3 bases, with 17 bases between. This receptor was identified in a man younger than 30 who had mild COVID-19 (a few samples of this study predate the infection). Cell type and time point are not known. Source material: PBMCs or a T cell subset sorted from them (not recorded which). This chain joins TRBV6-5 and TRBJ1-2, with a possible D match to TRBD1 (6 bases). The CDR3 loop reads CASSYPLETGYYGYTF. The CDR3 coding sequence is TGTGCCAGCAGTTATCCCCTCGAAACAGGGTACTATGGCTACACCTTC.